What follows are 21 T cell receptor beta chains derived from one specimen sequenced in a study of blood T cell repertoires in COVID-19. Only in-frame clones appear in the TCRdb table, and some are missing; sequencing was by immunoSEQ multiplex PCR. Among roughly 68,000 clones listed, 80% to 85% were seen once. Sequenced input: peripheral blood. These receptors originate from a man aged 45-65 years with active COVID-19.

The chain recombines TRBV16 with TRBJ2-2; D ambiguous. The CDR3 has 12 residues. Germline loops: CDR1 KGHSY, CDR2 FQNENV. Deletions cut 6 bases from V and 8 bases from J, with 10 bases between. The CDR3 loop reads CASRPQLGELFF. The CDR3 DNA follows: TGTGCCAGCAGACCCCAACTTGGGGAGCTGTTTTTT.

This chain connects TRBV18 to TRBJ2-1; tentative D call: TRBD1 (5 bases). CDR3 length equals 15 residues. V dropped 6 bases and J dropped 0 bases, with 12 bases sitting between them. Per the germline V gene, CDR1 is KGHSH and CDR2 is LQKENI. Written as DNA, the CDR3 is TGTGCCAGCTCGCCGACAGTGAGCTCCTACAATGAGCAGTTCTTC. Amino acid sequence: CASSPTVSSYNEQFF.

Only a few counts were recorded for this clone. This chain uses TRBV7-2 with TRBJ2-3; the D gene is possibly TRBD2 (6 bases). The germline V gene encodes CDR1 SGHTA and CDR2 FQGNSA. CDR3 length equals 16 residues. V lost 3 bases and J 5 bases, leaving 18 bases between the germline ends. CDR3 loop: CASSLIIKEEGDTQYF. The CDR3 bases are TGTGCCAGCAGCTTGATTATCAAGGAGGAGGGAGATACGCAGTATTTT.

V usage is TRBV10-3 and J usage is TRBJ2-7; TRBD2 agrees at 9 bases. The V and J ends lost 4 bases and 2 bases, in that order; junction bases with no gene match: 0. This CDR3 comprises 13 residues. CDR1 is ENHRY, CDR2 SYGVKD, per germline. CDR3 nucleotide sequence: TGTGCCATCAGTGGGACTAGCGCCTACGAGCAGTACTTC. Protein sequence: CAISGTSAYEQYF.

The gene calls are TRBV7-8 and TRBJ2-7; possible D gene TRBD2, 6 bases. V lost 8 bases, J lost 3 bases, and 14 bases lay in between. Germline V CDR1 and CDR2: SGHVS, FQNEAQ. There are 13 residues in the CDR3. CDR3 protein: CASGGRSSYEQYF. As DNA, the CDR3 is TGTGCCAGCGGGGGGAGAAGTAGCTACGAGCAGTACTTC.

The V and J genes are TRBV6-1 and TRBJ1-1, with 9 bases identical to TRBD1. The CDR3 totals 16 residues. Per the germline V gene, CDR1 is MNHNS and CDR2 is SASEGT. V dropped 4 bases and J dropped 4; count of bases not matched to a gene: 10. The CDR3 sequence is CASSAGTGRWGTEAFF. The CDR3 nucleotides are TGTGCCAGCAGTGCCGGGACAGGGCGTTGGGGCACTGAAGCTTTCTTT.

Only one count was recorded for this clone. This chain uses TRBV7-9 with TRBJ2-4; 12 positions match TRBD2. J was trimmed by 0 bases and V by 7 bases; bases with no gene match: 10. The CDR3 extends over 18 amino acids. The germline V gene encodes CDR1 SEHNR and CDR2 FQNEAQ (reference sequence). The CDR3 here is CASNAGTSGSLAKNIQYF. The CDR3 nucleotides read TGTGCCAGCAACGCCGGGACTAGCGGGTCACTAGCCAAAAACATTCAGTACTTC.

The V and J genes are TRBV5-5 and TRBJ2-5; a weak D match, TRBD2 (5 bases). V shed 0 bases and J shed 3 bases, with 15 bases lying between them. Per the germline V gene, CDR1 is SGHKS and CDR2 is YYEKEE (reference sequence). There are 16 residues in the CDR3. The CDR3 DNA reads as TGTGCCAGCAGCTTGGTGGTGGCGGAGGAAGAAGAGACCCAGTACTTC. This gives the protein CASSLVVAEEEETQYF.

This clone was seen a handful of times. CDR3 in amino acids: CASSLAQLAGAVDTQYF. In DNA, the CDR3 is TGTGCCAGCAGCTTAGCGCAACTAGCGGGAGCCGTGGATACGCAGTATTTT. The chain uses TRBV7-9 and TRBJ2-3, with 11 nucleotides matching TRBD2. Germline V gene data show CDR1 as SEHNR and CDR2 as FQNEAQ (reference sequence). Unmatched junction bases numbered 8, after V lost 0 bases and J lost 6 bases. CDR3 length equals 17 residues.

The chain recombines TRBV28 with TRBJ1-2; D perhaps matches TRBD1 (5 bases). CDR3 size: 17 residues. The germline V gene encodes CDR1 MDHEN and CDR2 SYDVKM. The V and J ends lost 6 bases and 3 bases respectively, with 23 bases between them. The DNA of the CDR3 is TGTGCCAGCAGCCTCCTTGAGTGGGGCCAACGGGACTATGGCTACACCTTC. Its translation is CASSLLEWGQRDYGYTF.

This clone was observed a single time. The chain joins TRBV15 to TRBJ2-7; 7 positions agree with TRBD1. CDR3 length equals 15 residues. The V segment lost 1 base and the J segment 2 bases; nucleotides outside the gene matches: 5. The V gene's germline CDR1 is LNHNV and CDR2 YYDKDF (reference sequence). The CDR3 DNA reads as TGTGCCACCAGCAGAGGGGCCGACAGGGCCTACGAGCAGTACTTC. As protein: CATSRGADRAYEQYF.

The rearrangement uses TRBV29-1 and TRBJ2-1; the D gene is possibly TRBD2 (5 bases). Germline lookup yields CDR1 SQVTM and CDR2 ANQGSEA. There are 12 residues in the CDR3. The V and J ends lost 6 bases and 7 bases respectively, with 13 bases between them. Here the CDR3 reads CSVRREGNEQFF. CDR3 coding DNA: TGCAGCGTGCGTCGCGAGGGTAATGAGCAGTTCTTC.

The V call is TRBV2, the J call TRBJ2-1; 9 nucleotides line up with TRBD2. CDR3 length: 15 amino acids. The V gene end was trimmed by 3 bases and the J gene end by 5 bases; junction bases not matched to a gene: 5. Germline assignment: CDR1 SNHLY and CDR2 FYNNEI. For the CDR3, the DNA is TGTGCCAGCAGTGAGAGGCTAGCGGGGAACAATGAGCAGTTCTTC. Amino acid sequence: CASSERLAGNNEQFF.

The chain uses TRBV5-4 and TRBJ1-4, with D unresolved. CDR1 is SGHNT and CDR2 is YYREEE in the germline V gene (reference sequence). The V and J ends lost 0 bases and 8 bases respectively, with 17 bases between them. This CDR3 contains 16 residues. CDR3 DNA: TGTGCCAGCAGCTTGGCCGATGGCAGGCCCCGGGAAAAACTGTTTTTT. The encoded protein is CASSLADGRPREKLFF.

This clone has only a few counts. This chain links TRBV15 with TRBJ1-5; D possibly corresponds to TRBD1 (6 bases). The CDR3 runs 16 residues. Trimming removed 3 bases from V and 6 bases from J, with 18 bases in between. Germline loops: CDR1 LNHNV, CDR2 YYDKDF (reference sequence). CDR3 amino acids: CATSRHGEGVPQPQHF. The CDR3 nucleotides read TGTGCCACCAGCAGGCACGGGGAGGGGGTCCCTCAGCCCCAGCATTTT.

The rearrangement uses TRBV7-9 and TRBJ1-2, with D maybe TRBD1 (5 bases). Per the germline V gene, CDR1 is SEHNR and CDR2 is FQNEAQ (reference sequence). The CDR3 spans 13 residues. Deletions cut 7 bases from V and 4 bases from J, with 13 bases between. CDR3 in amino acids: CASTLQDSYGYTF. CDR3 nucleotides: TGTGCCAGCACACTCCAAGACAGCTATGGCTACACCTTC. Filled out from reference TRBV7-9 and TRBJ1-2, the complete variable domain reads DTGVSQNPRHKITKRGQNVTFRCDPISEHNRLYWYRQTLGQGPEFLTYFQNEAQLEKSRLLSDRFSAERPKGSFSTLEIQRTEQGDSAMYLCASTLQDSYGYTFGSGTRLTVV.

V usage is TRBV6-5 and J usage is TRBJ2-6, with TRBD1 identical over 7 bases. The CDR3 extends over 15 amino acids. The germline CDR1 and CDR2 sequences are MNHEY and SVGAGI. The V segment lost 8 bases and the J segment 0 bases; nucleotides outside the gene matches: 4. In nucleotides, the CDR3 is TGTGCCAGCGGGGACAGACTCTCTGGGGCCAACGTCCTGACTTTC. Encoded protein: CASGDRLSGANVLTF.

The chain uses TRBV11-2 and TRBJ1-5; 7 bases line up with TRBD1. Germline V CDR1 and CDR2: SGHAT, FQNNGV. V gave up 1 base and J gave up 6 bases; unmatched junction bases: 0. The CDR3 totals 13 residues. CDR3 protein: CASSLAGGQPQHF. The CDR3 DNA follows: TGTGCCAGCAGCTTAGCAGGGGGTCAGCCCCAGCATTTT.

This clone has more than one count but fewer than ten. J is TRBJ2-5 and V is TRBV19; TRBD1 matches 7 bases. The ends lost 5 bases at V and 5 bases at J; junction bases unmatched: 8. Germline CDR1 LNHDA, CDR2 SQIVND (reference sequence). The CDR3 runs to 14 residues. In nucleotides, the CDR3 is TGTGCCAGTAGTGCCCTAACAGGGGTGGAGACCCAGTACTTC. This codes for CASSALTGVETQYF.

The chain joins TRBV30 to TRBJ1-2, with 9 bases lining up with TRBD1. This CDR3 has 14 residues. J lost 8 bases, V lost 2 bases, and 9 bases had no gene match. CDR1 GTSNPN and CDR2 SVGIG come from the germline V gene (reference sequence). CDR3 region: CAWSTRTGAGGYTF. For the CDR3, the DNA is TGTGCCTGGAGTACAAGGACAGGGGCAGGCGGCTACACCTTC.

The chain employs TRBV3-1 (or the pseudogene TRBV3-2) and TRBJ2-3; D gene unclear. The CDR3 has 14 residues. Germline V gene lookup returns CDR1 LGHDT and CDR2 YNNKEL (reference sequence). With 4 bases removed from V and 0 bases from J, the gap between germline ends came to 8 bases. The CDR3 loop is CASSPLSSTDTQYF. The DNA for the CDR3 is TGTGCCAGCAGCCCCCTCTCTAGCACAGATACGCAGTATTTT.